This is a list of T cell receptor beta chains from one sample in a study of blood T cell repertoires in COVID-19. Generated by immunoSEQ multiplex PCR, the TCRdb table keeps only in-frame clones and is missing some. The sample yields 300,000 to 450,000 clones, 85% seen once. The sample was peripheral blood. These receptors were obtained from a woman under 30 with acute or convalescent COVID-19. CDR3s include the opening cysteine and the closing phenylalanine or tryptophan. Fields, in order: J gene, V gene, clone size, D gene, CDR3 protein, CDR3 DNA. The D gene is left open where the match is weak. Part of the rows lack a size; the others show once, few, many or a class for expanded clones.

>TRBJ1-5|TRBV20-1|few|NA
CSASSRGSNQPQHF
TGCAGTGCTAGTTCCCGGGGAAGCAATCAGCCCCAGCATTTT
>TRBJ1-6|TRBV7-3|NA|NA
CASSFSSSYNSPLHF
TGTGCCAGCAGCTTCTCGAGCTCCTATAATTCACCCCTCCACTTT
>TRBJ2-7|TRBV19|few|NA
CASSHKGHFYEQYF
TGTGCCAGTAGTCACAAGGGACACTTCTACGAGCAGTACTTC
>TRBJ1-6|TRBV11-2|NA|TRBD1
CASSLVTGNSPLHF
TGTGCCAGCAGCTTAGTGACAGGGAATTCACCCCTCCACTTT
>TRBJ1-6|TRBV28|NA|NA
CASSLYTGTVNSPLHF
TGTGCCAGCAGTCTATACACCGGGACTGTAAATTCACCCCTCCACTTT
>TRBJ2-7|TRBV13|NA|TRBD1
CASSRQGITYEQYF
TGTGCCAGCAGTAGACAGGGAATCACCTACGAGCAGTACTTC
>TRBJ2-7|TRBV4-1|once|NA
CASSQETTGRIEQYF
TGCGCCAGCAGCCAAGAGACCACAGGACGCATCGAGCAGTACTTC
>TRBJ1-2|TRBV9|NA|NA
CASSVGGDISVGGYTF
TGTGCCAGCAGCGTAGGTGGGGACATTTCAGTGGGTGGCTACACCTTC
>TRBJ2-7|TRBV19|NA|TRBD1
CASSSGQGLVEQYF
TGTGCCAGTAGTTCCGGACAGGGGTTGGTCGAGCAGTACTTC
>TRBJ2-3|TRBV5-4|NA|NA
CASSERGGRTDTQYF
TGTGCCAGCAGCGAAAGGGGGGGCCGCACAGATACGCAGTATTTT
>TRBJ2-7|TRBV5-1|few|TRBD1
CASSTQGSEQYF
TGCGCCAGCAGCACACAGGGGAGCGAGCAGTACTTC
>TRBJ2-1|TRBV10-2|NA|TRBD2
CASSERGTSNEQFF
TGCGCCAGCAGTGAGAGGGGGACTAGCAATGAGCAGTTCTTC
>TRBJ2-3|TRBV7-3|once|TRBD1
CASSPGQGADTQYF
TGTGCCAGCAGCCCGGGACAGGGGGCCGATACGCAGTATTTT
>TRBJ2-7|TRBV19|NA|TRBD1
CASSISEDRGVYEQYF
TGTGCCAGTAGTATATCGGAGGACAGGGGCGTTTACGAGCAGTACTTC
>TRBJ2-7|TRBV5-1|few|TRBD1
CASRGTGATYEQYF
TGCGCCAGCAGAGGGACAGGGGCGACCTACGAGCAGTACTTC
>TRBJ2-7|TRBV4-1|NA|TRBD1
CASSQDRGSGSVYEQYF
TGCGCCAGCAGCCAGGACAGGGGGTCCGGTTCGGTCTACGAGCAGTACTTC
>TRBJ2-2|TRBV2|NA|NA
CASIRGEPNTGELFF
TGTGCCAGCATCAGGGGGGAGCCTAACACCGGGGAGCTGTTTTTT
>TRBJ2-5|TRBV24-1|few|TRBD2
CATSDFRGTSGAEETQYF
TGTGCCACCAGTGATTTTAGGGGGACTAGCGGGGCTGAAGAGACCCAGTACTTC
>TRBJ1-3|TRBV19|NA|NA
CASRRSGVSGNTIYF
TGTGCCAGTAGGCGCTCGGGAGTCTCTGGAAACACCATATATTTT
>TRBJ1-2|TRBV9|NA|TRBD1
CASSRQGAHGYTF
TGTGCCAGCAGCCGACAGGGGGCCCATGGCTACACCTTC
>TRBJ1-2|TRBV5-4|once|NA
CASSLSPDSSYGYTF
TGTGCCAGCAGCTTGTCTCCTGACAGTAGCTATGGCTACACCTTC